This T cell receptor (beta chain) comes out of a study of lymphopenia after photon versus proton radiotherapy. Trimming cost V 0 bases and J 4 bases, with 7 bases left between them. Germline V CDR1 and CDR2: SGHRS, YFSETQ. The CDR3 runs to 14 residues. Only one count was recorded for this clone. Its specificity is unknown. Study-wide points: Post-nadir diversity loss with photons came from oligoclonal expansion, particularly CD8+ Temra cells. A bigger post-nadir fall in TCR diversity correlated inversely with survival time in deceased patients. Photon-treated patients lost naive T cells and TCR diversity; proton-treated stayed stable.

Measured with immunoSEQ multiplex PCR; TCRdb has only the in-frame clones, and not every one. The sample records 89,000 or so clones, approximately 82% being singletons. The chain joins TRBV5-1 to TRBJ2-2; D gene uncertain. Sequenced material: peripheral blood, taken from a patient treated with proton-based radiotherapy. This TCR was sampled from a man aged 55 to 70 with pancreatic cancer. CDR3 sequence: CASSLVFFTGELFF. For the CDR3, the DNA is TGCGCCAGCAGCTTGGTTTTCTTCACCGGGGAGCTGTTTTTT.